This T cell receptor (beta chain) was sequenced in a study of tumor-infiltrating lymphocytes in primary liver carcinoma. Overall study results and limits: Pairs comparing tumor with adjacent tissue or blood overlapped less than pairs drawn from tumor regions.

Germline V lookup: CDR1 MNHNS, CDR2 SASEGT. The length of the CDR3 is 16 residues. V was pared by 7 bases and J by 3 bases, with 5 bases of the junction left unmatched. The tissue used was unsorted bulk material of about 19-33 mg. RNA and DNA were co-extracted from it with the AllPrep DNA/RNA mini kit. Worth noting for this clonotype: Its matching antigen is unknown. The CDR3 ends on some other residue instead of the conserved phenylalanine or tryptophan, so this is likely a read error.

Constant-region priming of around 500 ng total RNA yielded TCR beta cDNA. The TCR beta library was amplified through three nested multiplex PCR rounds in a modified ARM-PCR procedure. The study ran its first two PCR rounds for 9 to 10 cycles each, using TRBV1-TRBV30 forward primers and a C-beta reverse primer. From the multiplex PCR reads, TCRdb called clonotypes with MiXCR, one entry per CDR3 protein. The sample records tens of thousands of distinct CDR3 sequences, 76% being singletons. This sequence joins TRBV6-1 and TRBJ2-1; 14 bases fit TRBD2. The receptor was isolated from a man aged 35-49 years with primary liver carcinoma and hepatitis B virus infection. Sequenced: liver tumor tissue from sampling region 5. Subset specified: tumor region T5, tumor centre. The CDR3 nucleotides read TGTGCCAGCAATATGGGACTAGCGGGAGTCTACAATGAGCAGTTCCTC. Protein sequence: CASNMGLAGVYNEQFL.